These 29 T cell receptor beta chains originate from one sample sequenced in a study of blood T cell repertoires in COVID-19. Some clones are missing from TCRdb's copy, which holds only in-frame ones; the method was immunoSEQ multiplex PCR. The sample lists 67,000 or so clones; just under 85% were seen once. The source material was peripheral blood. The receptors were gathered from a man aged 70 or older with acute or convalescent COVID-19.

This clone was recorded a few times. The CDR3 bases are TGTGCCAGCAGCCTAATAGCGGGAGCCCCAGATACGCAGTATTTT. Its protein product is CASSLIAGAPDTQYF. The gene calls are TRBV9 and TRBJ2-3; TRBD2 matches at 9 bases. This CDR3 has 15 residues. Trimming cost V 4 bases and J 4 bases; bases outside gene matches: 7. Germline assignment: CDR1 SGDLS and CDR2 YYNGEE.

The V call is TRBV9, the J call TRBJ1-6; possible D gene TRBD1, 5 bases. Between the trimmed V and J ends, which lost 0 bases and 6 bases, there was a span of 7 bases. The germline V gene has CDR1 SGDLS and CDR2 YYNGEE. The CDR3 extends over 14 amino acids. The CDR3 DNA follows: TGTGCCAGCAGCGTAGGGGGGGTTAATTCACCCCTCCACTTT. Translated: CASSVGGVNSPLHF.

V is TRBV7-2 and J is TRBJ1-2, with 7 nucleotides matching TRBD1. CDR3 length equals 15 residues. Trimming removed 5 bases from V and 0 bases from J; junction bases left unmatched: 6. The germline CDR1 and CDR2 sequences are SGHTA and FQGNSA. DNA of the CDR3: TGTGCCAGCAGCATGGGACAGCCCGCTAACTATGGCTACACCTTC. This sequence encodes CASSMGQPANYGYTF.

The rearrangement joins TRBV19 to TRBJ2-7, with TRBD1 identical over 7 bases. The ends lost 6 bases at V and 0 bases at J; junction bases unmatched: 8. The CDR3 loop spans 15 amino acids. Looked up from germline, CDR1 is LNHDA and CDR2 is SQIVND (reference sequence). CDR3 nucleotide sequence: TGTGCCAGTAGCAGGGGACAGACGAGCTCCTACGAGCAGTACTTC. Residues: CASSRGQTSSYEQYF.

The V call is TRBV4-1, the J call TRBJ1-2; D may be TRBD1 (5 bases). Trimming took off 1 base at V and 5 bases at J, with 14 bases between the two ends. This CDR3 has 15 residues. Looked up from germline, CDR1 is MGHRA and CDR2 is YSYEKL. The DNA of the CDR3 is TGCGCCAGCAGCCAAGTTACCGGAGGGGTATATGGCTACACCTTC. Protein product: CASSQVTGGVYGYTF.

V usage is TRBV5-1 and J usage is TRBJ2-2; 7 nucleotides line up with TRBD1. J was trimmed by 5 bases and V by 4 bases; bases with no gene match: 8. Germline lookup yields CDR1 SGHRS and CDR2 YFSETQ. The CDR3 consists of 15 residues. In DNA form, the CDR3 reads TGCGCCAGCAGCACGACAGGGCTGGGAACCGGGGAGCTGTTTTTT. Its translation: CASSTTGLGTGELFF.

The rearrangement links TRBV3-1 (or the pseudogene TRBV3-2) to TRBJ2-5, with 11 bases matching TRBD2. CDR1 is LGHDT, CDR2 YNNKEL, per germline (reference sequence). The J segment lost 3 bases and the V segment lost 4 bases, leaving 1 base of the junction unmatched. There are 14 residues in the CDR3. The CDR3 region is CASSPTSGKETQYF. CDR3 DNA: TGTGCCAGCAGCCCGACTAGCGGGAAAGAGACCCAGTACTTC.

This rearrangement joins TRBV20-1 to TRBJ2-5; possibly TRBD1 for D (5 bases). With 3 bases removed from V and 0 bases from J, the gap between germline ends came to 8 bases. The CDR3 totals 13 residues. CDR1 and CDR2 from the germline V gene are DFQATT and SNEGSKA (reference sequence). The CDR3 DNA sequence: TGCAGTGCTAGTTACAGGAACCAAGAGACCCAGTACTTC. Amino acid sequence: CSASYRNQETQYF.

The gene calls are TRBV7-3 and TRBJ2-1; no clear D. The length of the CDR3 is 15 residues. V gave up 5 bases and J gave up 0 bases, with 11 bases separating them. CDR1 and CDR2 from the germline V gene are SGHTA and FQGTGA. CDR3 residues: CASSPSPGSYNEQFF. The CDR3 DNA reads TGTGCCAGCAGCCCCTCACCGGGCTCCTACAATGAGCAGTTCTTC.

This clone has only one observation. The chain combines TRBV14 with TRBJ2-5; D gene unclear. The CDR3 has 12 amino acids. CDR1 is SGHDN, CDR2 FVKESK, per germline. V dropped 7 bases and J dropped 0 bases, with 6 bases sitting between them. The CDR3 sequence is CASIPDQETQYF. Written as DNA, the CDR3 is TGTGCCAGCATCCCAGACCAAGAGACCCAGTACTTC.

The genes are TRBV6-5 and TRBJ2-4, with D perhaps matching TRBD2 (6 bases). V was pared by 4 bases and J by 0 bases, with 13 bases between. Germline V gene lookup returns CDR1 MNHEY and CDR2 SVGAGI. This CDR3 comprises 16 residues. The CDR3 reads CASSSPPAGAKNIQYF. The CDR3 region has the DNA TGTGCCAGCAGTTCTCCCCCAGCGGGAGCCAAAAACATTCAGTACTTC.

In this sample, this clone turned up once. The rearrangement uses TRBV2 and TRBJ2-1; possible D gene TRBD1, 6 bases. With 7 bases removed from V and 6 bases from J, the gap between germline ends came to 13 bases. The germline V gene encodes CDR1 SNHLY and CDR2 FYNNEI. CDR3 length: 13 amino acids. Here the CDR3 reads CASTRLGGNEQFF. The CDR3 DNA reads TGTGCCAGCACACGCCTAGGGGGCAATGAGCAGTTCTTC.

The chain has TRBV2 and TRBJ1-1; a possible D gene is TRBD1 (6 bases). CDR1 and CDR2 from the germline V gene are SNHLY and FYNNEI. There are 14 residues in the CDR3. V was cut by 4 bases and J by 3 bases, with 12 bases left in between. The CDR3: CASSVQGTDTEAFF. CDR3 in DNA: TGTGCCAGCAGTGTCCAGGGGACGGACACTGAAGCTTTCTTT. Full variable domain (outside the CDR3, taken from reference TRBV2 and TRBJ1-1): EPEVTQTPSHQVTQMGQEVILRCVPISNHLYFYWYRQILGQKVEFLVSFYNNEISEKSEIFDDQFSVERPDGSNFTLKIRSTKLEDSAMYFCASSVQGTDTEAFFGQGTRLTVV.

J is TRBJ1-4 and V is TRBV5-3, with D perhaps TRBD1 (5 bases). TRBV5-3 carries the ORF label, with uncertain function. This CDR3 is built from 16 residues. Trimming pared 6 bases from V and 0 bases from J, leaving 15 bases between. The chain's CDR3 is CARILEIGATNEKLFF. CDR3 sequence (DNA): TGTGCCAGAATTCTTGAAATAGGGGCAACTAATGAAAAACTGTTTTTT.

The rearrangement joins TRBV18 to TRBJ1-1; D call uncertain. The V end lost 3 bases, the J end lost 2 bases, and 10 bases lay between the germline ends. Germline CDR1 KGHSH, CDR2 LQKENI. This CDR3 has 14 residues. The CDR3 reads CASSPPGINTEAFF. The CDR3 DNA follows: TGTGCCAGCTCACCTCCAGGAATAAACACTGAAGCTTTCTTT. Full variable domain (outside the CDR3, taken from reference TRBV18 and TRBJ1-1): NAGVMQNPRHLVRRRGQEARLRCSPMKGHSHVYWYRQLPEEGLKFMVYLQKENIIDESGMPKERFSAEFPKEGPSILRIQQVVRGDSAAYFCASSPPGINTEAFFGQGTRLTVV.

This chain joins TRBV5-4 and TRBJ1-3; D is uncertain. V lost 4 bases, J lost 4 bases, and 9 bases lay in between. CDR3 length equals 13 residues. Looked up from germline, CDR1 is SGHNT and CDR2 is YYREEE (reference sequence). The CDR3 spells CASSSGAGNTIYF. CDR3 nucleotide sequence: TGTGCCAGCAGCAGTGGAGCGGGAAACACCATATATTTT.

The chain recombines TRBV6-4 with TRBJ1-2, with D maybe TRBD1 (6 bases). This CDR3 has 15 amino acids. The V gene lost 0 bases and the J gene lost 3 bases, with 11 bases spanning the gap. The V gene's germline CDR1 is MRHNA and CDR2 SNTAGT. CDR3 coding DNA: TGTGCCAGCAGTGACTCGGGGCAGGGGCACTATGGCTACACCTTC. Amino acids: CASSDSGQGHYGYTF.

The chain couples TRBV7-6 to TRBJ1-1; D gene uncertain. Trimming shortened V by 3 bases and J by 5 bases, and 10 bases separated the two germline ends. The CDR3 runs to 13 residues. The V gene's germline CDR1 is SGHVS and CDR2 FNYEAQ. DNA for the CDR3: TGTGCCAGCAGCTTGAAAGAGGAGACTGAAGCTTTCTTT. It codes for CASSLKEETEAFF.

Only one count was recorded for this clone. Written as DNA, the CDR3 is TGTGCCAGCAGTTCCCAGACGGGAGGGACCGAGACCCAGTACTTC. Translated, it gives CASSSQTGGTETQYF. V usage is TRBV28 and J usage is TRBJ2-5, with 8 bases lining up with TRBD2. CDR1 is MDHEN and CDR2 is SYDVKM in the germline V gene. The CDR3 extends over 15 amino acids. V lost 4 bases, J lost 5 bases, and 9 bases stayed unmatched.

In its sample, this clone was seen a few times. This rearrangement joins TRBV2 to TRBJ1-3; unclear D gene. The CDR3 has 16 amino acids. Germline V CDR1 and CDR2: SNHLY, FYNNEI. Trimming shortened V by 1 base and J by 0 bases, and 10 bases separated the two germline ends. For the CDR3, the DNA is TGTGCCAGCAGTGAAGGGGCAGTCCTCTCTGGAAACACCATATATTTT. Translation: CASSEGAVLSGNTIYF.

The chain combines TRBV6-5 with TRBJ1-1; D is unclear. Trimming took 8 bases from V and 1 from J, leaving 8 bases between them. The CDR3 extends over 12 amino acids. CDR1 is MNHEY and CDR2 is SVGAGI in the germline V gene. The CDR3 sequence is CASRRENTEAFF. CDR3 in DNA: TGTGCCAGCCGCCGGGAGAACACTGAAGCTTTCTTT.

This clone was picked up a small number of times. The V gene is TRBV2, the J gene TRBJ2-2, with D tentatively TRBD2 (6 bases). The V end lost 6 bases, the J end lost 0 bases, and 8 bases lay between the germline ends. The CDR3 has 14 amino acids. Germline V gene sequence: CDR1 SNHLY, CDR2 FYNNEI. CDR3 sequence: CASRIAANTGELFF. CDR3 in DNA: TGTGCCAGCAGAATAGCGGCGAACACCGGGGAGCTGTTTTTT.

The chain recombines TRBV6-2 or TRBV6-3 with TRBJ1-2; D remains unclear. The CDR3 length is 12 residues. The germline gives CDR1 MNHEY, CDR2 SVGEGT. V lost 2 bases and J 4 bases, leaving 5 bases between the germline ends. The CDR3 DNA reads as TGTGCCAGCAGTTACGGCATCTATGGCTACACCTTC. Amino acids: CASSYGIYGYTF.

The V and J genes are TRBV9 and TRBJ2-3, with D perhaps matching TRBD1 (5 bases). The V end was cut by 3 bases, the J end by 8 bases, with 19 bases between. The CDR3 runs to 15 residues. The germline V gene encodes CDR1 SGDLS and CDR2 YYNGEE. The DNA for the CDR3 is TGTGCCAGCAGCGCGACAGACTCCTTTTCGGGTACGCAGTATTTT. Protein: CASSATDSFSGTQYF.

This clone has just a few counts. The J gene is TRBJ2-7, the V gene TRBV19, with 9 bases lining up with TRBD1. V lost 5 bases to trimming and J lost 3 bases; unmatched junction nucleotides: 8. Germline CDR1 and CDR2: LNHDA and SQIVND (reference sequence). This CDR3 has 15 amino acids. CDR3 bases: TGTGCCAGTAGTCCAGAGACAGGGGGGAACTACGAGCAGTACTTC. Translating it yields CASSPETGGNYEQYF. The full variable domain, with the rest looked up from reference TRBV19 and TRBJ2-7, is DGGITQSPKYLFRKEGQNVTLSCEQNLNHDAMYWYRQDPGQGLRLIYYSQIVNDFQKGDIAEGYSVSREKKESFPLTVTSAQKNPTAFYLCASSPETGGNYEQYFGPGTRLTVT.

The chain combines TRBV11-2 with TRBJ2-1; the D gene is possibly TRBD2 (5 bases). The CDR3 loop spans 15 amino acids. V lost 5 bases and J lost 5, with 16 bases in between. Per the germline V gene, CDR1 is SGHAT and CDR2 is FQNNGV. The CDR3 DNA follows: TGTGCCAGCAGCGACGTCCAGGACTTTAACAATGAGCAGTTCTTC. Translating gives CASSDVQDFNNEQFF.

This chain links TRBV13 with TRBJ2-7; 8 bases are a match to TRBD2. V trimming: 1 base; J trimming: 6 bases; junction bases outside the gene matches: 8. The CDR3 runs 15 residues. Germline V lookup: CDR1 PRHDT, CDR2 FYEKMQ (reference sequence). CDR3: CASSLAPGRVSEQYF. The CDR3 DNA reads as TGTGCCAGCAGCTTAGCCCCCGGGAGGGTCTCCGAGCAGTACTTC.

This chain's CDR3 is CSVGGTSGRSNEQFF. Here the CDR3 DNA reads TGCAGCGTTGGAGGGACTAGCGGGAGAAGCAATGAGCAGTTCTTC. The V and J genes are TRBV29-1 and TRBJ2-1; 14 bases map to TRBD2. From germline, CDR1 is SQVTM and CDR2 ANQGSEA. The CDR3 is 15 residues long. Trimming removed 4 bases from V and 6 bases from J; junction bases left unmatched: 5.

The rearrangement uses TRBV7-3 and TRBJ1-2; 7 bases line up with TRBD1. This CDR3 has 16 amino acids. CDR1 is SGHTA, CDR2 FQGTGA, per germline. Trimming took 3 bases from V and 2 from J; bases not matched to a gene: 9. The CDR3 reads CASSFLSDRMNYGYTF. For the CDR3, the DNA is TGTGCCAGCAGCTTTCTGTCGGACAGGATGAACTATGGCTACACCTTC.